This T cell receptor (beta chain) derives from a study of cytomegalovirus exposure and HLA in healthy donors (dated by TCRdb to 2016 to 2017). For context, the study as a whole: An earlier analysis of roughly 630 of the donors reported approximately 300 Gb of sequence data and roughly 100 million unique TCR beta sequences from roughly 180 million T cells. Rather than using new phenotypic data, the later analysis identified candidate immune exposures from TCR beta sequences and from how often those sequences occurred across donors. Because of strong linkage in the cohort, 4 to 6 DR-DQ haplotypes were treated as single units for association and clustering. All discovery cohort repertoires had been generated using a single sequencing platform. An earlier analysis of around 640 of the donors used high-throughput TCR beta sequencing to judge whether each TCR beta V gene segment behaved as functional or pseudogenic. In a later analysis, previously published TCR beta repertoires from about 640 donors were re-analyzed and high-resolution HLA genotyping was added so that TCR occurrence patterns could be studied. HLA typing covered class I and class II loci at four-digit resolution. Alongside the repertoire data, information on donor age, sex, ethnicity and CMV serostatus was compiled. Approximately 300 gigabases of sequencing data and around 87 million unique TCR sequences were included in an early release covering 500 to 750 HLA-typed donors. In a later genetic analysis, genome-wide SNP genotypes for about 55% of the roughly 700 donors were used, and that subset was treated as a discovery cohort. Among a few hundred genotyped donors of the cohort, an average of around 240,000 unique TCR beta nucleotide sequences were sequenced per donor, roughly 18% of them non-productive. Besides the first cohort of around 670 subjects, a separate validation cohort made up of about 120 different subjects was used. Of the roughly 400 genotyped donors, more than 75% were placed in the genetic ancestry cluster associated with self-reported Caucasian donors. To predict cytomegalovirus infection status, the study brought together high-throughput TCR immunosequencing, statistical association of individual TCRs with disease status, and machine learning. The study used immunosequencing to profile the T cell repertoires of about 670 subjects and linked those repertoires to cytomegalovirus serostatus. The number of typed donors differed by locus: about 620-640 for A, B, C, DRB1 and DQB1; approximately 520 for DQA1; 600 to 610 for DPA1; and around 450 for DPB1. The study was designed to test whether signatures of past pathogen exposure could be identified by cataloging public T cell receptors.

The paper as a whole reports these results and caveats: In a later analysis, several top co-occurrence clusters were reported to appear linked to parvovirus B19, influenza, CMV and Epstein-Barr virus. Only TCR beta chains were sequenced in this cohort, and the absence of alpha or paired-chain data limited detectable features. A later analysis found that most CMV-associated TCR beta chains appeared HLA-restricted, with HLA associations seemingly driven largely by CMV exposure. Cytomegalovirus status was reported to be diagnosed by the classifier with high specificity and sensitivity in both the original and validation cohorts. A later genetic analysis associated a missense DCLRE1C variant with V-gene and J-gene trimming of TCR beta chains, and an independent cohort replicated the association. Sequencing depth was assumed to be roughly uniform across donors in the presence/absence analyses, though that assumption may not hold. Specific HLA alleles were associated with 16,951 TCR beta sequences at a false discovery rate of 0.05 in a later analysis. In a later analysis, the rate of TCR association differed among HLA loci, with DRB1 alleles having the most associated TCRs and HLA-C alleles having the fewest. The authors suggested that the approach could potentially be extended to other disease states and immunological phenotypes. Immune exposure information for the cohort was limited to CMV serostatus. Because the 87-base-pair reads could not distinguish some IMGT-functional V segments, including TRBV6-2 and TRBV6-3, those segments were excluded. A further reported finding was that TCR beta sequences accurately predicted the HLA-A and HLA-B alleles for most subjects in the first cohort. Because HLA typing was unavailable for some donors at each locus, only the typed subset was used in association tests. The study gave a list of under 200 TCR beta chains associated with cytomegalovirus. In vitro tests confirmed that three of the cytomegalovirus-associated TCR beta chains recognize cytomegalovirus antigens. Linkage disequilibrium might explain the correlated functional status among segregating V segments, but an unknown experimental factor could not be excluded. While some public TCRs were present in many individuals, most TCR sequences turned up only very rarely across donors. An earlier analysis of around 500 of the donors showed that most TCR beta V segments appeared in productive rearrangements either about 87% or about 30% of the time, which broadly matched IMGT annotations. A cluster of highly shared sequence variants was judged likely to be a technical artifact of the sequencing pipeline. Because counts were too low, seventeen rarely observed V segments, including chromosome 9 orphons, were left out of the earlier analysis of a few hundred of the donors. Compared with the 666-donor mean, donors in an Asian-associated ancestry cluster had fewer N-insertions in productive TCRs, according to a later genetic analysis. Strong co-occurrence of HLA alleles, especially DR and DQ, made assigning TCR associations to individual alleles difficult. A later analysis found that HLA-associated TCR beta chains were more clonally expanded and had lower generation probabilities than equally common non-associated chains.

The cohort was made up of 650 to 700 healthy bone marrow donors. At the time of sampling, all cohort members were nominally healthy, though unrecorded immune exposures were likely present. The donor tested CMV seropositive, placing the donor among the 250 to 300 seropositive members of the cohort. Each donor provided a peripheral blood sample, and peripheral blood mononuclear cells were used for TCR beta sequencing. Genomic DNA extraction from the blood cell samples was performed with the Qiagen DNeasy Blood Extraction Kit. The library was built by means of the immunoSEQ multiplex PCR assay. A mixture of 60 forward primers for TCR Vbeta segments and 13 reverse primers for TCR Jbeta segments was used in the multiplex PCR. A multiplex PCR assay on genomic DNA amplified the CDR3 region of rearranged TCR beta genes. The Illumina HiSeq System was used to sequence the amplified TCR beta libraries as 87-base-pair reads. As for how the authors treated the data: A later analysis counted approximately 76 million unique TCR beta chains across the 500 to 850 repertoires, and roughly 11 million of these chains were shared by at least two donors. To remove PCR and sequencing errors, raw reads were error-corrected and collapsed into unique sequences using a nearest-neighbor algorithm that merged closely related sequences. V, D and J gene segments were assigned by aligning CDR3 sequences to IMGT reference sequences. For a sequence to be retained, at least a six-nucleotide match to both a V gene segment and a J gene segment was required. A rearrangement counted as productive if the CDR3 had no stop codons and remained in frame with V and J, and every other rearrangement counted as non-productive. Following IMGT convention, CDR3 was defined as the stretch from the second conserved V-encoded cysteine up to the conserved J-encoded phenylalanine. In an earlier analysis of more than 550 of the donors, sequences lacking an unambiguous match to a single V gene segment were excluded. An earlier analysis of several hundred of the donors called V segments functional above 56.7% productive rearrangements and segregating when the between-donor standard deviation exceeded 5%. To diagnose cytomegalovirus status from the catalog of TCR beta chain sequences, a statistical classification framework was built. A later analysis assigned V and J genes by comparing TCR nucleotide sequences with IMGT/GENE-DB human TR gene sequences. The TCRdist pipeline was used in a later analysis to assign CDR3 sequences and most-parsimonious VDJ recombination scenarios. In a later analysis, every TCR beta chain was defined by the combination of its CDR3 amino acid sequence and its V-gene family, and reads without a unique V-gene family were dropped. To address suspected cross-contamination and a sequencing artifact, a later analysis removed 592 highly shared, low-generation-probability nucleotide sequences. For each public chain, a later analysis derived a clonal expansion index from normalized ranks of inferred template counts within each repertoire. Generation probabilities in a later analysis came from a VDJ recombination model fitted to out-of-frame rearrangements, and those results were checked against IGoR. Hypergeometric tests were used in a later analysis to score TCR-TCR, TCR-HLA and TCR-CMV co-occurrence, with a repertoire-size bias correction applied to the TCR pairs. In a later analysis, false discovery rates were estimated by permuting HLA or CMV assignments 20 times. A later analysis grouped co-occurring TCRs with DBSCAN, adding TCRdist sequence similarity when clustering within HLA-allele-positive subsets. Repertoires with fewer than 30,000 or more than 120,000 public chains, plus five repertoires with anomalous nucleotide sharing, were excluded from co-occurrence clustering. The immuneACCESS repertoire file appears here via TCRdb, limited to in-frame rearrangements. These files lack a portion of the clones; in checked studies, under half of the deficit traces to unresolved V genes, and the cause of the others is not known. The DNA gave D and trimming, while V, J and clone size come from that table. The sample table lists 130,000 or so clones, 84% of them with a count of one. Roughly 3% of the sample is held by the ten biggest clonotypes.

Between the V and J ends, shortened by 0 bases and 0 bases respectively, the junction contains 5 bases. Via the germline V gene, CDR1 is MNHEY and CDR2 SVGAGI. Including the terminal cysteine and phenylalanine, the CDR3 comprises 15 residues. Only CDR3 DNA remains: 45 bases, in frame from the first base. About this clone: No cognate antigen has been identified for it. Per-base qualities were not stored, and no clone one base away is much larger.

This sequence uses TRBV6-5 and TRBJ1-4; no D gene is confidently identified. The specimen sequenced was PBMCs. The receptor was derived from a woman aged 18 to 35 in good health and CMV-seropositive. The sequenced DNA is TGTGCCAGCAGTTACTCCGGGGCAACTAATGAAAAACTGTTTTTT. It codes for CASSYSGATNEKLFF.